Below, one T cell receptor (beta chain) is given with its context. Orbital computed tomography, thyroid ultrasound, TRAb, serum thyroxine and clinical symptoms formed the basis of diagnosis. The sample belongs to a study of Graves' ophthalmopathy and Graves' hyperthyroidism. Study-wide background: The term stable hyperthyroidism indicated an absence of ophthalmopathy within 18 months of follow-up.

Germline V gives CDR1 ENHRY, CDR2 SYGVKD. Trimming stripped 8 bases from V and 11 bases from J, with 19 bases between. The CDR3 contains 13 residues. RNA served as the template for amplifying TCR beta CDR3 regions. A first-round RT-PCR used HTBI primers, followed by a second-round multiplex PCR. TCRdb re-called the multiplex PCR reads through MiXCR, storing one row per CDR3 protein. The sample contains about 1.2 million distinct CDR3 sequences, 35% to 45% of which appear only once. Material for sequencing was peripheral blood or thyroid tissue (not recorded which). The chain couples TRBV10-3 to TRBJ1-5; no clear D. The TCR was taken from an adult man with Graves' hyperthyroidism. Here the CDR3 DNA reads TGTGCCATCGGGTGGGAGGTTGGGGAGACCCAGCATTTT. It encodes CAIGWEVGETQHF.